Following are 24 T cell receptor beta chains from one sample sequenced in a study of CD8 T cells in ankylosing spondylitis. Regarding the study as a whole: A TCR beta motif of roughly 8 highly homologous variants appeared characteristic of ankylosing spondylitis blood.

These TCRs' antigens remain unknown. TCRdb reanalysed the 5' RACE reads using MiXCR and keeps one entry per CDR3 protein. This sample has roughly 400,000 distinct CDR3 sequences, with about a fifth found just once. The sequenced material came from blood, either unsorted or a sorted T cell fraction (not recorded which). The receptor set was obtained from a male donor with ankylosing spondylitis.

The chain combines TRBV7-2 with TRBJ2-6; D possibly corresponds to TRBD1 (6 bases). V gave up 11 bases and J gave up 0 bases, with 20 bases separating them. The CDR3 covers 17 residues. Germline CDR1 SGHTA, CDR2 FQGNSA. DNA of the CDR3: TGTGCCGCACAACAGGGTACAAGGGTCTCTGGGGCCAACGTCCTGACTTTC. Amino acids: CAAQQGTRVSGANVLTF.

V gene TRBV6-1 combines with J gene TRBJ2-6; 7 bases are a match to TRBD2. The germline V gene has CDR1 MNHNS and CDR2 SASEGT. V was pared by 7 bases and J by 4 bases, with 13 bases of the junction left unmatched. The CDR3 length is 17 residues. The CDR3 is CASNPGAGVSGANVLTF. CDR3 nucleotide sequence: TGTGCCAGCAACCCCGGGGCGGGAGTATCGGGGGCCAACGTCCTGACTTTC.

The rearrangement uses TRBV7-3 and TRBJ1-1, with TRBD1 as a possible D gene (6 bases). CDR1 is SGHTA, CDR2 FQGTGA, per germline. V dropped 5 bases and J dropped 5 bases, with 15 bases sitting between them. The CDR3 is 14 residues long. CDR3 residues: CASSTYPGVTEAFF. The CDR3 DNA reads TGTGCCAGCAGCACTTACCCAGGGGTTACTGAAGCTTTCTTT. Full variable domain (outside the CDR3, taken from reference TRBV7-3 and TRBJ1-1): GAGVSQTPSNKVTEKGKYVELRCDPISGHTALYWYRQSLGQGPEFLIYFQGTGAADDSGLPNDRFFAVRPEGSVSTLKIQRTERGDSAVYLCASSTYPGVTEAFFGQGTRLTVV.

This clonotype occurred a few times. The chain employs TRBV12-3 or TRBV12-4 and TRBJ1-5; D might be TRBD1 (5 bases). The CDR3 is 15 residues long. Trimming took off 4 bases at V and 1 base at J, with 11 bases between the two ends. The DNA of the CDR3 is TGTGCCAGCAGTTCCGATACAGGAAGCAATCAGCCCCAGCATTTT. Protein: CASSSDTGSNQPQHF.

This clonotype was counted a few times. Sequence at one end of the junction differs from germline and may be a read error. J is TRBJ1-3 and V is TRBV11-2; 10 bases agree with TRBD1. This CDR3 is built from 19 residues. Per germline, CDR1 SGHAT and CDR2 FQNNGV. The CDR3 DNA reads TGTGCCAGCAGCTTGAGGGGCCGGACAGGGGGGAGCTCTGGAAACGCCATATATTTT. Protein: CASSLRGRTGGSSGNAIYF.

Only a few counts were recorded for this clonotype. The chain uses TRBV20-1 and TRBJ1-1; D remains ambiguous. Trimming left V 7 bases short and J 0 bases short, with 9 bases between. Germline assignment: CDR1 DFQATT and CDR2 SNEGSKA (reference sequence). The CDR3 totals 12 residues. The CDR3 region has the DNA TGCAGTGGCGAATTGATGAACACTGAAGCTTTCTTT. Translating it yields CSGELMNTEAFF.

This clonotype was picked up a small number of times. V is TRBV7-3 and J is TRBJ2-1, with 10 nucleotides matching TRBD2. The germline V gene has CDR1 SGHTA and CDR2 FQGTGA. Trimming removed 0 bases from V and 8 bases from J; junction bases left unmatched: 4. This CDR3 has 15 amino acids. In DNA, the CDR3 is TGTGCCAGCAGCTTAACTAGCGGGAGGTGGGATGAGCAGTTCTTC. Encoded protein: CASSLTSGRWDEQFF.

This clonotype was seen a few times. The chain carries TRBV12-3 or TRBV12-4 and TRBJ2-2; the D gene is possibly TRBD2 (5 bases). The CDR3 runs to 15 residues. Trimming cost V 3 bases and J 9 bases, with 17 bases left between them. CDR3 nucleotide sequence: TGTGCCAGCAGTTTCAACGGTGCTGAGGGCCGGGAGCTGTTTTTT. It translates to CASSFNGAEGRELFF.

This clonotype was detected only a few times. The chain joins TRBV18 to TRBJ1-2; maybe TRBD1 (5 bases). Germline-derived CDR1 and CDR2 are KGHSH and LQKENI. The CDR3 is 15 residues long. Deletions cut 2 bases from V and 8 bases from J, with 18 bases between. CDR3 loop: CASSPVPGLRGGYTF. In DNA form, the CDR3 reads TGTGCCAGCTCACCAGTCCCGGGACTCCGAGGGGGCTACACCTTC.

This clonotype showed up just once. The rearrangement uses TRBV4-3 and TRBJ2-1; no reliable D call. V was shortened by 0 bases and J by 12 bases, with 12 bases between the two germline ends. This CDR3 contains 13 residues. Per the germline V gene, CDR1 is LGHNA and CDR2 is YSLEER. CDR3 residues: CASSQDYQLGQFF. CDR3 nucleotide sequence: TGCGCCAGCAGCCAAGATTACCAGCTCGGGCAGTTCTTC.

The CDR3 region has the DNA TGTGCCATTGCGGACCGAGAACAGCCCCAGCATTTT. This translates into CAIADREQPQHF. V and J are TRBV10-3 and TRBJ1-5; D is unclear. This CDR3 region has 12 residues. The germline V gene has CDR1 ENHRY and CDR2 SYGVKD. V lost 9 bases and J 7 bases, leaving 13 bases between the germline ends.

This clonotype was observed a few times. The chain recombines TRBV2 with TRBJ2-3, with 13 bases matching TRBD2. V shed 6 bases, J shed 7 bases, and the junction held 7 bases outside the gene matches. The germline gives CDR1 SNHLY, CDR2 FYNNEI. The CDR3 extends over 15 amino acids. The CDR3 sequence: CASRPGTSGMNTQYF. The CDR3 coding sequence is TGTGCCAGCAGGCCTGGGACTAGCGGGATGAATACGCAGTATTTT.

The rearrangement uses TRBV5-1 and TRBJ2-5, with TRBD2 as a possible D gene (6 bases). The germline V gene has CDR1 SGHRS and CDR2 YFSETQ. Trimming took off 2 bases at V and 2 bases at J, with 13 bases between the two ends. The CDR3 loop spans 15 amino acids. This CDR3 is CASSFSVGSQETQYF. The CDR3 DNA reads TGCGCCAGCAGCTTTTCGGTCGGGAGTCAAGAGACCCAGTACTTC.

The chain has TRBV7-6 and TRBJ2-5, with 13 bases that match TRBD2. The CDR3 runs to 16 residues. Germline CDR1 reads SGHVS; CDR2 reads FNYEAQ. With 5 bases clipped from V and 5 bases from J, the junction kept 8 bases outside the gene matches. In DNA form, the CDR3 reads TGTGCCAGCAGCCCGAGGACTAGCGGGGGTACTGAGACCCAGTACTTC. This codes for CASSPRTSGGTETQYF.

This clonotype was picked up many times. The chain links TRBV7-9 to TRBJ2-7; D possibly corresponds to TRBD2 (6 bases). V was clipped by 2 bases and J by 6 bases, with 17 bases between them. The CDR3 extends over 15 amino acids. Germline loops: CDR1 SEHNR, CDR2 FQNEAQ (reference sequence). CDR3 sequence (DNA): TGTGCCAGCAGCTTACGGCGGGGCGGGAACTCCGAGCAGTACTTC. Protein: CASSLRRGGNSEQYF.

This chain links TRBV29-1 with TRBJ1-1; D is possibly TRBD1 (5 bases). CDR1 SQVTM and CDR2 ANQGSEA come from the germline V gene. Between the trimmed V and J ends, which lost 4 bases and 9 bases, there was a span of 15 bases. The CDR3 contains 12 residues. The CDR3 DNA is TGCAGCGTTGGAAGGGACGGGGTCCAAGCTTTCTTT. Translated: CSVGRDGVQAFF.

This clonotype was counted only a few times. The CDR3 sequence: CASSFLGGETQYF. The DNA of the CDR3 is TGTGCCAGCAGTTTCCTAGGAGGAGAGACCCAGTACTTC. The chain carries TRBV28 and TRBJ2-5; D might be TRBD2 (5 bases). This CDR3 is 13 amino acids long. CDR1 is MDHEN, CDR2 SYDVKM, per germline. Between the trimmed V and J ends, which lost 3 bases and 4 bases, there was a span of 9 bases.

This chain links TRBV20-1 with TRBJ2-7; D not resolved. CDR3 length: 13 amino acids. Per the germline V gene, CDR1 is DFQATT and CDR2 is SNEGSKA (reference sequence). Trimming shortened V by 3 bases and J by 5 bases, and 14 bases separated the two germline ends. CDR3: CSASSVSPNEQYF. The CDR3 DNA follows: TGCAGTGCTAGTTCCGTTTCGCCAAACGAGCAGTACTTC.

The chain uses TRBV5-1 and TRBJ2-5, with a possible D match to TRBD1 (5 bases). The CDR3 loop spans 16 amino acids. The V gene's germline CDR1 is SGHRS and CDR2 YFSETQ. Trimming shortened V by 0 bases and J by 1 base, and 13 bases separated the two germline ends. CDR3 DNA sequence: TGCGCCAGCAGCTTGGTAGGCGGACACGTCCAAGAGACCCAGTACTTC. Amino acids: CASSLVGGHVQETQYF.

This clonotype was seen more than once but under ten times. The chain uses TRBV3-1 and TRBJ2-7; 8 nucleotides match TRBD2. The CDR3 spans 15 residues. V gave up 5 bases and J gave up 3 bases; unmatched junction bases: 9. CDR1 and CDR2 (germline): LGHDT, YNNKEL (reference sequence). The CDR3 region is CASSVGRAGVYEQYF. DNA for the CDR3: TGTGCCAGCAGCGTCGGGCGAGCGGGAGTCTACGAGCAGTACTTC.

The J gene is TRBJ1-4, the V gene TRBV5-6; tentatively, D is TRBD1 (5 bases). The V end was cut by 2 bases, the J end by 13 bases, with 15 bases between. CDR1 SGHDT and CDR2 YYEEEE come from the germline V gene. CDR3 length equals 13 residues. This CDR3 is CASSFKPMGGLFF. CDR3 DNA: TGTGCCAGCAGCTTTAAACCCATGGGGGGACTGTTTTTT.

This clonotype was found a few times. The chain combines TRBV3-1 with TRBJ2-3; the D is unclear. The germline V gene has CDR1 LGHDT and CDR2 YNNKEL (reference sequence). This CDR3 has 13 amino acids. V gave up 0 bases and J gave up 4 bases, with 5 bases separating them. The CDR3, as DNA: TGTGCCAGCAGCCAAGATTTTTCAGATACGCAGTATTTT. Its translation: CASSQDFSDTQYF.

This chain uses TRBV7-2 with TRBJ1-5, with D maybe TRBD1 (6 bases). CDR1 and CDR2 (germline): SGHTA, FQGNSA. The CDR3 is made up of 16 amino acids. Between the trimmed V and J ends, which lost 2 bases and 3 bases, there was a span of 14 bases. The CDR3 here is CASSLIGRGFNQPQHF. The CDR3 DNA sequence: TGTGCCAGCAGCTTAATTGGCAGGGGTTTCAATCAGCCCCAGCATTTT. Looking up the rest from reference TRBV7-2 and TRBJ1-5 gives the full variable domain: GAGVSQSPSNKVTEKGKDVELRCDPISGHTALYWYRQSLGQGLEFLIYFQGNSAPDKSGLPSDRFSAERTGGSVSTLTIQRTQQEDSAVYLCASSLIGRGFNQPQHFGDGTRLSIL.

This clonotype was seen only a few times. The V gene is TRBV11-2, the J gene TRBJ2-1; D unclear. Looked up from germline, CDR1 is SGHAT and CDR2 is FQNNGV. The CDR3 has 16 amino acids. Trimming shortened V by 5 bases and J by 0 bases, and 14 bases separated the two germline ends. The CDR3 protein is CASSRGAAPSYNEQFF. The CDR3 DNA reads as TGTGCCAGCAGCCGTGGAGCTGCGCCCTCCTACAATGAGCAGTTCTTC.